The present TCR beta chain was sequenced within a study of T-cell memory formation after mild COVID-19. In TCRdb, the 5' RACE reads were re-called with MiXCR into one record per CDR3 protein. The sample lists about 360,000 distinct CDR3 sequences; 14% were seen once. From germline, CDR1 is SGHRS and CDR2 YFSETQ. V shed 3 bases and J 4 bases; nucleotides not matched to a gene: 3. CDR3 length: 14 amino acids. Sequenced: PBMCs or a T cell subset sorted from them (not recorded which). The genes are TRBV5-1 and TRBJ1-1, with 10 positions matching TRBD1. The TCR was taken from a man aged 18 to 35 who had mild COVID-19 (a few samples of this study predate the infection). Cell type and time point are not known. The CDR3 DNA sequence: TGCGCCAGCAGCTGGGGGACAGGGGCCACTGAAGCTTTCTTT. It translates to CASSWGTGATEAFF.